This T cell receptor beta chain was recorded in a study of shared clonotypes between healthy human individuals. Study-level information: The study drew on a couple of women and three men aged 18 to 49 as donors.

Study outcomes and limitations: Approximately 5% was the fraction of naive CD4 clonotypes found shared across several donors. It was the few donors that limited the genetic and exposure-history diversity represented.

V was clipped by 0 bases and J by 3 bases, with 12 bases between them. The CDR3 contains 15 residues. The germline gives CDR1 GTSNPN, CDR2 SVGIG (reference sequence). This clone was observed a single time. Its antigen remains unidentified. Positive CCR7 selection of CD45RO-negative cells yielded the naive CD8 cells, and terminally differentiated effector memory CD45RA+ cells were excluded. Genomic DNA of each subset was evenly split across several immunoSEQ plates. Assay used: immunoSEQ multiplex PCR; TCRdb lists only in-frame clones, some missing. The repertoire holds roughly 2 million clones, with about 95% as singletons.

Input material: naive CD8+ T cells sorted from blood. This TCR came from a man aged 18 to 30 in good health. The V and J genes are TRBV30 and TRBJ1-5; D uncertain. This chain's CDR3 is CAWSVVGSHNQPQHF. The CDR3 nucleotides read TGTGCCTGGAGTGTGGTTGGCAGTCACAATCAGCCCCAGCATTTT.